A selection of T cell receptor beta chains follows, all from one sample in a study of blood T cell repertoires in COVID-19. Clones were sequenced by immunoSEQ multiplex PCR, and TCRdb holds only the in-frame ones, with some missing. This sample has some 170,000 clones; approximately 82% occur once, and the top ten carry 17%. The sequenced sample consisted of PBMCs or T cells enriched from blood (not recorded which). The receptors here all came from a woman aged 50 to 60 who had recovered from COVID-19. CDR3s include the opening cysteine and the closing phenylalanine or tryptophan. D genes are given only for firm matches. Not all rows give a size; the values are once, few, many and, for expanded clones, a class.

NA	few	TRBV7-2	TRBJ1-5	TGTGCCAGCAGCTTCGGGACAAGGTACGATCAGCCCCAGCATTTT	CASSFGTRYDQPQHF
NA	NA	TRBV12-3/TRBV12-4	TRBJ1-2	TGTGCCAGCGGGCCCCCACAGGGTTATGGCTACACCTTC	CASGPPQGYGYTF
TRBD1	NA	TRBV29-1	TRBJ1-2	TGCAGCGTTTCGGGACAGGGGATTTCTAACTATGGCTACACCTTC	CSVSGQGISNYGYTF
NA	NA	TRBV2	TRBJ2-3	TGTGCCAGCAGTAGAGACAGGCCACCCACGAATACGCAGTATTTT	CASSRDRPPTNTQYF
TRBD1	NA	TRBV3-1/TRBV3-2	TRBJ1-4	TGTGCCAGCAGCCCCGGGACAGGGAGAGAAGAAAAACTGTTTTTT	CASSPGTGREEKLFF
NA	once	TRBV10-3	TRBJ1-5	TGTGCCATCAGTGAGTCCCCCGGACAGCAGCCCCAGCATTTT	CAISESPGQQPQHF
NA	once	TRBV6-1	TRBJ2-3	TGTGCCAGCTCATATACGGGGATGGATACGCAGTATTTT	CASSYTGMDTQYF
TRBD2	NA	TRBV14	TRBJ2-5	TGTGCCAGCAGCCAAGATCGGCTAGCGGGAGGAGAGACCCAGTACTTC	CASSQDRLAGGETQYF
TRBD1	NA	TRBV3-1/TRBV3-2	TRBJ2-7	TGTGCCAGCAGCCATGCAGGGGGTGGTCGCGGACGCTCCTACGAGCAGTACTTC	CASSHAGGGRGRSYEQYF
TRBD1	NA	TRBV11-3	TRBJ2-1	TGTGCCAGCGAACGACAGGGGGCAAAGGGAAGCAATGAGCAGTTCTTC	CASERQGAKGSNEQFF
TRBD2	NA	TRBV18	TRBJ2-1	TGTGCCAGCTCACCCCAAAATTCTGAAAGCGGGAGCTCCTACAATGAGCAGTTCTTC	CASSPQNSESGSSYNEQFF
TRBD1	once	TRBV5-5	TRBJ2-5	TGTGCCAGCAGCTTGTTTCCGGGACAGGGGGAAAAGACCCAGTACTTC	CASSLFPGQGEKTQYF
TRBD1	once	TRBV5-1	TRBJ2-1	TGCGCCAGCAGCCAGCGGACAGGGGTACGAGAGCAGTTCTTC	CASSQRTGVREQFF
NA	NA	TRBV6-1	TRBJ1-5	TGTGCCAGCAGTGAAGAGAGCGATCAGCCCCAGCATTTT	CASSEESDQPQHF
TRBD1	few	TRBV27	TRBJ1-1	TGTGCCAGCAGTCTTAATTCGGGACAGATGAACACTGAAGCTTTCTTT	CASSLNSGQMNTEAFF
NA	NA	TRBV5-5	TRBJ2-4	TGTGCCAGCAGCATAGCATGGGGGGAGGCCAAAAACATTCAGTACTTC	CASSIAWGEAKNIQYF
TRBD1	NA	TRBV18	TRBJ2-7	TGTGCCAGCTCAGGTACAGGGGGCAACTACGAGCAGTACTTC	CASSGTGGNYEQYF
TRBD2	few	TRBV29-1	TRBJ2-1	TGCACCCTGGGGGCTAGCGGGAAAGGGTCGTCCTACAATGAGCAGTTCTTC	CTLGASGKGSSYNEQFF
NA	NA	TRBV2	TRBJ2-7	TGTGCCAGCAGTGGTAGCGGATCTACCTACGAGCAGTACTTC	CASSGSGSTYEQYF
TRBD1	few	TRBV28	TRBJ2-5	TGTGCCAGCAGACCCTGGGGACAGGGCGATCGGACCCAGTACTTC	CASRPWGQGDRTQYF
NA	NA	TRBV5-5	TRBJ2-1	TGTGCCAGCAGCCGAGAAGACGGGAGTTACTACAATGAGCAGTTCTTC	CASSREDGSYYNEQFF
TRBD2	NA	TRBV20-1	TRBJ2-2	TGCAGTGCTAGTGGCGCTAGCGGGAGTAACGTCGGGGAGCTGTTTTTT	CSASGASGSNVGELFF
NA	NA	TRBV27	TRBJ1-6	TGTGCCAGCAGTTCATATAATTCACCCCTCCACTTT	CASSSYNSPLHF
NA	NA	TRBV19	TRBJ2-1	TGTGCCAGTAGTACCGACTCTCTGGCCTACAATGAGCAGTTCTTC	CASSTDSLAYNEQFF
TRBD1	once	TRBV28	TRBJ2-7	TGTGCCAGCAGTTCCTACCGGGACAGGGACTACGAGCAGTACTTC	CASSSYRDRDYEQYF
TRBD1	once	TRBV18	TRBJ2-7	TGTGCCAGCTCACCACCAGAACAGGGGGCAGGCGAGCAGTACTTC	CASSPPEQGAGEQYF
TRBD1	NA	TRBV7-9	TRBJ1-4	TGTGCCAGCAGGGGGACAGGGGATGAAAAACTGTTTTTT	CASRGTGDEKLFF
TRBD2	NA	TRBV3-1/TRBV3-2	TRBJ2-3	TGTGCCACCGAGACTAGCGGCACAGATACGCAGTATTTT	CATETSGTDTQYF
NA	few	TRBV11-1	TRBJ1-2	TGTGCCAGCAGCTCCGGCGCGGCCTATGGCTACACCTTC	CASSSGAAYGYTF
NA	NA	TRBV5-1	TRBJ2-2	TGCGCCAGCAGCCTGGGACACACGAACACCGGGGAGCTGTTTTTT	CASSLGHTNTGELFF
TRBD1	NA	TRBV14	TRBJ2-7	TGTGCCAGCAGCCATCGGGGACAGGGGGCCTACGAGCAGTACTTC	CASSHRGQGAYEQYF
NA	NA	TRBV5-5	TRBJ2-2	TGTGCCAGCGGCGAGGGTGCGAACACCGGGGAGCTGTTTTTT	CASGEGANTGELFF
NA	NA	TRBV2	TRBJ2-5	TGTGCCAGCAGTCCCGGGTCAACCGTGGAGACCCAGTACTTC	CASSPGSTVETQYF
TRBD2	once	TRBV18	TRBJ2-5	TGTGCCAGCTCACAAAGCGGGGGAGGGTCAGAGACCCAGTACTTC	CASSQSGGGSETQYF
NA	NA	TRBV11-1	TRBJ2-2	TGTGCCAGCAGCTTAGGAGTTAGCGGCATCGGGGAGCTGTTTTTT	CASSLGVSGIGELFF
NA	NA	TRBV10-3	TRBJ2-1	TGTGCCATCTTCAGTAGGGAGAAGGATGAGCAGTTCTTC	CAIFSREKDEQFF
NA	NA	TRBV27	TRBJ2-4	TGTGCCAGCAGTCTCGGGGGGCCCCCCAACATTCAGTACTTC	CASSLGGPPNIQYF
NA	NA	TRBV10-3	TRBJ2-2	TGTGCCATCAGTATGCGGAACACCGGGGAGCTGTTTTTT	CAISMRNTGELFF
NA	few	TRBV13	TRBJ2-1	TGTGCCAGCAGCTTAGTACAGGCTAACACATACAATGAGCAGTTCTTC	CASSLVQANTYNEQFF